The clone carrying this T cell receptor (beta chain) was detected ten times or more. The antigen is not known. The data were obtained in a study of T cells in Graves' hyperthyroidism and ophthalmopathy. About the research overall: Specimen type is peripheral blood, collected at initial diagnosis prior to any treatment. General observations from the study: Blood also contained most expanded thyroid clonotypes above 0.001. Ophthalmopathy cases were set apart from stable hyperthyroidism by a 13 V-J model.

Per the germline V gene, CDR1 is MNHEY and CDR2 is SVGEGT. V lost 0 bases to trimming and J lost 7 bases, with 7 bases between them. There are 13 residues in the CDR3. A 10 ml volume of fresh peripheral blood provided the PBMCs. RNA transcripts provided the source from which TCR beta CDR3 regions were amplified. HTBI primers were employed in a first-round RT-PCR of the TCR CDR3. One entry per CDR3 protein results from TCRdb running MiXCR on the multiplex PCR reads. Counted here are roughly 290,000 distinct CDR3 sequences, over 15% occurring once; the ten biggest clones make up around 55%. The receptor was derived from a woman aged 55-69 years with Graves' ophthalmopathy. This chain connects TRBV6-2 or TRBV6-3 to TRBJ2-1, with no clear D. Material: blood. In DNA, the CDR3 is TGTGCCAGCAGTTACTCGAGGCAGAATGAGCAGTTCTTC. It yields the protein CASSYSRQNEQFF.